The entry below describes one T cell receptor (beta chain). Its antigen is undetermined. A read error may account for a junction end that differs from germline. This entry comes from a study of cytomegalovirus exposure and HLA in healthy donors. Study-wide results and limits: A missense variant in DCLRE1C was later tied to TCR beta V- and J-gene trimming. An ancestry cluster, one associated with Asian ancestry, reportedly showed fewer N-insertions than the approximately 700-donor mean in a later analysis. HLA allele associations emerged for around 15,000 TCR beta sequences in a later analysis, at 0.05 false discovery rate. The dataset shows that most TCR sequences were rare, while some public TCRs occurred in many donors.

The PCR was carried out with 60 Vbeta primers and 13 Jbeta primers. Libraries were prepared by immunoSEQ multiplex PCR; TCRdb keeps only in-frame clonotypes and omits some of them. This table holds about 140,000 clones, roughly 80% found once. Germline V gene data show CDR1 as SEHNR and CDR2 as FQNEAQ (reference sequence). This CDR3 contains 15 residues. The receptor's source is a young man in good health and CMV-seronegative. V usage is TRBV7-9 and J usage is TRBJ1-2; TRBD1 agrees at 7 bases. The specimen sequenced was PBMCs. This CDR3 reads CSSSLNRGFSDGYTF. The CDR3 nucleotides read TGTTCCAGCAGCCTTAACAGGGGCTTCAGCGATGGCTACACCTTC.